This note documents a single T cell receptor beta chain sequence. Its antigen is unknown. These data come from a study of memory CD4+ T cells and cytomegalovirus serostatus. Study-wide background: Of the healthy Belgian adults, 9 or 10 were CMV seropositive and approximately 25 seronegative. Study-wide points: Repertoires predicted CMV serostatus with median bootstrapped AUC of about 0.94. The CMV-associated TCR signature appears largely within the CD4+ memory repertoire.

V was clipped by 0 bases and J by 0 bases, with 9 bases between them. The CDR3 has 16 amino acids. The V gene's germline CDR1 is SGHTA and CDR2 FQGNSA. The repertoire was sequenced with immunoSEQ multiplex PCR; TCRdb's copy has only in-frame clones and lacks some. The sample records 46,000 or so clones, roughly 78% being singletons. The sort gate was single viable CD3+CD4+CD8-CD45RO+ cells for memory CD4+ T cells. The chain recombines TRBV7-2 with TRBJ1-5; no reliable D call. Sequencing input: memory CD4+ T cells from blood. The receptor was derived from an adult in good health and CMV-seronegative. CDR3 DNA sequence: TGTGCCAGCAGCTTAGCGTCCGGATATAGCAATCAGCCCCAGCATTTT. This sequence encodes CASSLASGYSNQPQHF.